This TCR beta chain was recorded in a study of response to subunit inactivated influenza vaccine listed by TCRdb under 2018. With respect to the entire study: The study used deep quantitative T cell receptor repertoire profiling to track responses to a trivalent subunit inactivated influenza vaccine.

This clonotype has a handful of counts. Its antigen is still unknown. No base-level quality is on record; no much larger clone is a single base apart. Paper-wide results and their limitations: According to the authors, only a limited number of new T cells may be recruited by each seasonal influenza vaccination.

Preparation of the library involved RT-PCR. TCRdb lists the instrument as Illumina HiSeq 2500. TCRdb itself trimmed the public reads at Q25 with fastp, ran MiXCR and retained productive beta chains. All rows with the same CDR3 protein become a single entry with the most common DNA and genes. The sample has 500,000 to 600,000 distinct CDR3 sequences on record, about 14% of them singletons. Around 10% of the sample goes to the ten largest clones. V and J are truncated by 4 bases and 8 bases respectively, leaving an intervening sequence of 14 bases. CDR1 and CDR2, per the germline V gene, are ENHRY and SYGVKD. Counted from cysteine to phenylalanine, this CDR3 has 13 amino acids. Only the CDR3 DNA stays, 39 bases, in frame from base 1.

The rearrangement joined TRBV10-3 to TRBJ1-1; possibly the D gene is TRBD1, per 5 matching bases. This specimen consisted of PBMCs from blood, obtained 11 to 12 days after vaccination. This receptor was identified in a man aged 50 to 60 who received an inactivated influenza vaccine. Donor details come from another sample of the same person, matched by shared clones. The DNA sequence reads TGTGCCATCAGTGGGGGACGGACCCTCGAAGCTTTCTTT. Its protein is CAISGGRTLEAFF.